These 15 T cell receptor beta chains were all obtained from the same sample, sequenced in a study of shared T cell receptors in the human thymus. This table comes from immunoSEQ multiplex PCR, and its TCRdb copy is limited to in-frame clones, with some not included. The profile shows hundreds of thousands of clones, around 87% of them singletons. These data were also filed under a second study, of human thymus T cells.

The sequenced sample consisted of thymocytes. The receptor source for this set is a boy in the first two years of life with a congenital heart defect.

The rearrangement links TRBV30 to TRBJ1-1; D is unclear. This CDR3 comprises 13 residues. Germline V lookup: CDR1 GTSNPN, CDR2 SVGIG (reference sequence). V shed 2 bases and J shed 4 bases, with 11 bases lying between them. The CDR3 loop is CAWSTAVLTEAFF. The CDR3 bases are TGTGCCTGGAGTACAGCCGTCCTCACTGAAGCTTTCTTT.

This clone was seen more than once but under ten times. The V call is TRBV30, the J call TRBJ1-3; D unresolved. The germline CDR1 and CDR2 sequences are GTSNPN and SVGIG (reference sequence). The V end was cut by 6 bases, the J end by 0 bases, with 15 bases between. CDR3 length: 15 residues. CDR3 sequence (DNA): TGTGCCTGTACGGACGAGGGATCCTCTGGAAACACCATATATTTT. Protein sequence: CACTDEGSSGNTIYF.

The chain joins TRBV6-5 to TRBJ2-7, with 9 bases that match TRBD2. The CDR3 is 16 amino acids. The V gene's germline CDR1 is MNHEY and CDR2 SVGAGI. The junction had 8 bases not matched to a gene; V was cut back by 2 bases and J by 3 bases. CDR3 DNA: TGTGCCAGCAGTTACAAAGTAAGCGGGAGGTTCTACGAGCAGTACTTC. Protein product: CASSYKVSGRFYEQYF.

The V gene is TRBV4-3, the J gene TRBJ2-6; TRBD1 agrees at 8 bases. V gave up 0 bases and J gave up 0 bases; unmatched junction bases: 7. CDR1 and CDR2 (germline): LGHNA, YSLEER. CDR3 length: 19 amino acids. The CDR3 spells CASSQEAETGDSGANVLTF. DNA for the CDR3: TGCGCCAGCAGCCAAGAGGCTGAGACAGGGGACTCTGGGGCCAACGTCCTGACTTTC.

CDR3 sequence (DNA): TGTGCCAGTAGTACCCTCGCAGGGGCCAATCTCTATGGCTACACCTTC. Residues: CASSTLAGANLYGYTF. This chain connects TRBV19 to TRBJ1-2, with D tentatively TRBD1 (6 bases). Between the trimmed V and J ends, which lost 4 bases and 4 bases, there was a span of 19 bases. Germline CDR1 and CDR2: LNHDA and SQIVND (reference sequence). This CDR3 has 16 residues.

The rearrangement links TRBV29-1 to TRBJ2-1; TRBD1 aligns across 9 bases. V gave up 0 bases and J gave up 6 bases; unmatched junction bases: 0. There are 13 residues in the CDR3. Germline assignment: CDR1 SQVTM and CDR2 ANQGSEA. The CDR3 DNA follows: TGCAGCGTTGAAGAGGGACAGGGCAATGAGCAGTTCTTC. As protein: CSVEEGQGNEQFF.

On this clone: One end of the junction does not line up with germline, which may come from a read error. Other DNA sequences from this sample encode an identical CDR3 as well. This CDR3 is CAWSGGVYGNSPLHF. CDR3 DNA: TGTGCCTGGAGTGGGGGGGTTTATGGTAATTCCCCCCTCCACTTT. The rearrangement uses TRBV30 and TRBJ1-6; TRBD1 might be the D (5 bases). Germline-derived CDR1 and CDR2 are GTSNPN and SVGIG (reference sequence). The CDR3 consists of 15 residues.

V and J are TRBV14 and TRBJ2-7, with D perhaps TRBD1 (5 bases). Germline V gene sequence: CDR1 SGHDN, CDR2 FVKESK. Trimming shortened V by 3 bases and J by 3 bases, and 6 bases separated the two germline ends. The CDR3 extends over 12 amino acids. The CDR3 nucleotides are TGTGCCAGCAGCCACAGGGTCTACGAGCAGTACTTC. This codes for CASSHRVYEQYF.

This clone occurred a few times. The chain recombines TRBV28 with TRBJ1-2; D is possibly TRBD1 (5 bases). CDR3 length equals 13 residues. The germline CDR1 and CDR2 sequences are MDHEN and SYDVKM. Trimming removed 5 bases from V and 3 bases from J, with 10 bases in between. CDR3 in amino acids: CASSMPGYYGYTF. DNA for the CDR3: TGTGCCAGCAGTATGCCAGGGTACTATGGCTACACCTTC.

CDR3 nucleotides: TGTGCCAGCAGTGAGGGGCAGGGGGATAGTAACTATGGCTACACCTTC. This gives the protein CASSEGQGDSNYGYTF. V is TRBV2 and J is TRBJ1-2; 7 bases line up with TRBD1. The CDR3 has 16 amino acids. From germline, CDR1 is SNHLY and CDR2 FYNNEI. Trimming removed 3 bases from V and 1 base from J; junction bases left unmatched: 8.

The rearrangement links TRBV4-3 to TRBJ2-6, with D unresolved. The CDR3 is made up of 15 amino acids. V was clipped by 1 base and J by 0 bases, with 4 bases between them. In germline, CDR1 is LGHNA, CDR2 YSLEER. CDR3 loop: CASSQGSSGANVLTF. CDR3 coding DNA: TGCGCCAGCAGCCAAGGGAGCTCTGGGGCCAACGTCCTGACTTTC.

This sequence joins TRBV2 and TRBJ2-7, with 7 bases lining up with TRBD1. Looked up from germline, CDR1 is SNHLY and CDR2 is FYNNEI. V shed 3 bases and J 7 bases; nucleotides not matched to a gene: 24. This CDR3 has 19 residues. Here the CDR3 reads CASSDRYEGASPPSVEQYF. As DNA, the CDR3 is TGTGCCAGCAGTGATCGGTACGAGGGGGCTAGCCCACCGAGTGTTGAGCAGTACTTC.

V usage is TRBV30 and J usage is TRBJ2-7, with 11 bases aligning to TRBD2. Losses at the gene ends were 3 bases for V and 0 bases for J; bases not matched to a gene: 4. Germline CDR1 reads GTSNPN; CDR2 reads SVGIG (reference sequence). CDR3 length: 15 amino acids. CDR3 amino acids: CAWRGGLAGSYEQYF. For the CDR3, the DNA is TGTGCCTGGAGGGGAGGACTAGCGGGCTCCTACGAGCAGTACTTC.

The chain joins TRBV19 to TRBJ1-6; 7 bases align to TRBD1. V gave up 7 bases and J gave up 7 bases; unmatched junction bases: 13. The CDR3 totals 16 residues. Germline values: CDR1 LNHDA, CDR2 SQIVND (reference sequence). The CDR3 spells CASKPSRTGVNSPLHF. The CDR3 DNA follows: TGTGCCAGTAAACCCTCTAGGACAGGTGTAAATTCACCCCTCCACTTT.

This chain uses TRBV28 with TRBJ2-1; D not resolved. V was cut by 6 bases and J by 8 bases, with 20 bases left in between. Per the germline V gene, CDR1 is MDHEN and CDR2 is SYDVKM. This CDR3 is 15 amino acids long. CDR3 sequence (DNA): TGTGCCAGCAGCCCGGCTCGCACCTTGAGCGATGAGCAGTTCTTC. Its protein product is CASSPARTLSDEQFF.